The present T cell receptor beta chain was sequenced within a study of OX40 agonist ivuxolimab in advanced cancers. In the study overall: Cancers in dose escalation were hepatocellular, melanoma, renal cell and head and neck. Subjects had a mean age of roughly 60 years, with a range of roughly 23 to 80; approximately 83% were male. Study results and limitations: There was clonal expansion of CD4+ and CD8+ blood T cells by week 6 at 0.1 to 3.0 mg/kg.

Profiling relied on immunoSEQ multiplex PCR, and the TCRdb table lists in-frame clones only, not all of them. The sample shows 55,000 to 65,000 clones, roughly 85% of them seen only once. This clone was seen a single time. Its antigen is not known. CDR3 length: 13 amino acids. The V end was cut by 1 base, the J end by 3 bases, with 6 bases between. Germline lookup yields CDR1 SGHTA and CDR2 FQGNSA. The material sequenced was CD4+ or CD8+ T cells sorted from blood, taken in a trial of the OX40 agonist ivuxolimab. The chain is built from TRBV7-2 and TRBJ1-2; a weak D match, TRBD1 (6 bases). The source is an adult with an advanced solid tumor such as melanoma, head and neck, liver or kidney cancer. In DNA, the CDR3 is TGTGCCAGCAGCTTAGAGGGGGACTATGGCTACACCTTC. Protein sequence: CASSLEGDYGYTF.